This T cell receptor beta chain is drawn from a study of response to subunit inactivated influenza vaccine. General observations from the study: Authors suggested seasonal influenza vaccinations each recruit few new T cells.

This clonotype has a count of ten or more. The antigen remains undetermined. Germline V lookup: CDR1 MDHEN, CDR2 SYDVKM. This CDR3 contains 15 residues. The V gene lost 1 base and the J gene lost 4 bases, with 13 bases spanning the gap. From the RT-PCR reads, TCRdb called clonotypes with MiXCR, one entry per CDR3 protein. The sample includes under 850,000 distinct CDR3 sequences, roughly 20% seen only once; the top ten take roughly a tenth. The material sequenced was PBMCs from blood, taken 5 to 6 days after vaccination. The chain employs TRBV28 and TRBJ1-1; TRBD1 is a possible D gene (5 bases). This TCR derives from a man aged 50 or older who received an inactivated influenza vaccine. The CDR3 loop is CASSLSGGTSTEAFF. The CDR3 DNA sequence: TGTGCCAGCAGTTTATCTGGGGGTACGAGCACTGAAGCTTTCTTT. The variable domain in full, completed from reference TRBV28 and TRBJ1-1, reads DVKVTQSSRYLVKRTGEKVFLECVQDMDHENMFWYRQDPGLGLRLIYFSYDVKMKEKGDIPEGYSVSREKKERFSLILESASTNQTSMYLCASSLSGGTSTEAFFGQGTRLTVV.